The 12 T cell receptor beta chains reported below all come from one sample, sequenced in a study of early T cells in non-severe SARS-CoV-2 infection. MiXCR, applied by TCRdb to the 5' RACE reads, yields one record per CDR3 protein. The top ten hold 2% to 2.5% of the sample, which has some 96,000 distinct CDR3 sequences, about 13% seen once. The sample taken for sequencing was whole blood. The receptors originated from an adult who was a healthcare worker with PCR-confirmed SARS-CoV-2 infection or an uninfected control (not recorded which).

The sample holds many counts of this clonotype. The rearrangement uses TRBV12-3 or TRBV12-4 and TRBJ1-1; tentatively, D is TRBD1 (5 bases). V was trimmed by 6 bases and J by 6 bases, leaving 14 bases between them. The CDR3 is 13 amino acids. This CDR3 is CASSIAGRPEAFF. CDR3 bases: TGTGCCAGCAGCATCGCAGGGAGACCTGAAGCTTTCTTT.

This clonotype was observed at least ten times. V is TRBV5-1 and J is TRBJ2-5; TRBD1 matches at 7 bases. CDR1 is SGHRS, CDR2 YFSETQ, per germline. The CDR3 is 14 residues long. V lost 9 bases to trimming and J lost 2 bases; unmatched junction nucleotides: 10. CDR3 region: CATGRDSTQETQYF. CDR3 nucleotide sequence: TGCGCCACGGGCCGGGACAGTACTCAAGAGACCCAGTACTTC.

This clonotype was counted ten times or more. This rearrangement joins TRBV12-3 or TRBV12-4 to TRBJ2-4, with D tentatively TRBD2 (7 bases). Trimming removed 5 bases at V and 0 bases at J, with 14 bases between. CDR3 length: 16 amino acids. The CDR3 sequence: CASSPPRGLAKNIQYF. DNA of the CDR3: TGTGCCAGCAGTCCCCCGCGGGGGCTAGCCAAAAACATTCAGTACTTC.

This clonotype was recorded many times. The chain links TRBV12-3 or TRBV12-4 to TRBJ1-5; 9 bases fit TRBD1. The CDR3 extends over 15 amino acids. Trimming cost V 5 bases and J 2 bases; bases outside gene matches: 4. For the CDR3, the DNA is TGTGCCAGCAGTACAGGGGGCCATGGCAATCAGCCCCAGCATTTT. Translated, it gives CASSTGGHGNQPQHF.

This clonotype was found a few times. The chain links TRBV5-1 to TRBJ2-5; weak D call: TRBD1 (6 bases). Trimming removed 0 bases from V and 0 bases from J, with 12 bases in between. The germline V gene has CDR1 SGHRS and CDR2 YFSETQ. The CDR3 runs 16 residues. CDR3 loop: CASSLAQGHYQETQYF. CDR3 sequence (DNA): TGCGCCAGCAGCTTGGCGCAGGGGCACTACCAAGAGACCCAGTACTTC.

Many counts were recorded for this clonotype. The chain combines TRBV21-1 with TRBJ1-6; the table gives TRBD1 as D, unverified against the DNA. TRBV21-1 is shown as a pseudogene. This CDR3 region has 19 residues. This CDR3 is CASSKGPPHRGIYNSPLHF. The CDR3 nucleotides read TGTGCCAGCAGCAAAGGGCCACCTCACCGGGGGATCTATAATTCACCCCTCCACTTT.

The table lists this clonotype with a few counts. As DNA, the CDR3 is TGTGCCAGCAGCTTCAGGGGAACCCGGTCTGGAAACACCATATATTTT. Translating gives CASSFRGTRSGNTIYF. This sequence joins TRBV5-6 and TRBJ1-3; TRBD1 is a possible D gene (6 bases). The ends were cut back, 2 bases at V and 1 base at J, with 13 bases in the middle. Germline loops: CDR1 SGHDT, CDR2 YYEEEE. The CDR3 length is 16 residues.

Concerning this clonotype: It may be a read error: a sequence one base away is much more abundant. The chain links TRBV18 to TRBJ2-7, with D possibly called TRBD1 or TRBD2 (5 bases each). Germline values: CDR1 KGHSH, CDR2 LQKENI. The CDR3 is 14 residues long. In DNA form, the CDR3 reads TGTGCCAGCTCACTCGGGACCAGCTCCTGCGAGCAGTACTTC. It codes for CASSLGTSSCEQYF.

At least ten counts were recorded for this clonotype. The V gene is TRBV28, the J gene TRBJ2-1; TRBD2 matches 8 bases. This CDR3 region has 13 residues. In germline, CDR1 is MDHEN, CDR2 SYDVKM. V trimming: 8 bases; J trimming: 8 bases; junction bases outside the gene matches: 8. CDR3 sequence reads: CASGPGGADEQFF. The DNA of the CDR3 is TGTGCCAGCGGCCCGGGGGGGGCGGATGAGCAGTTCTTC. Drawing the rest from reference TRBV28 and TRBJ2-1, the complete variable domain is DVKVTQSSRYLVKRTGEKVFLECVQDMDHENMFWYRQDPGLGLRLIYFSYDVKMKEKGDIPEGYSVSREKKERFSLILESASTNQTSMYLCASGPGGADEQFFGPGTRLTVL.

In its sample, this clonotype was seen a few times. The chain joins TRBV5-1 to TRBJ1-4; D not resolved. Germline CDR1 SGHRS, CDR2 YFSETQ. The CDR3 sequence is 14 residues long. Trimming left V 6 bases short and J 3 bases short, with 12 bases between. This chain's CDR3 is CASTGGRANEKLFF. CDR3 in DNA: TGCGCCAGCACCGGAGGGAGGGCTAATGAAAAACTGTTTTTT.

This clonotype was seen only a few times. V is TRBV7-8 and J is TRBJ2-5; the match to TRBD1 covers 7 bases. The CDR3 is made up of 14 amino acids. Germline-derived CDR1 and CDR2 are SGHVS and FQNEAQ. The ends lost 3 bases at V and 4 bases at J; junction bases unmatched: 5. CDR3 nucleotides: TGTGCCAGCAGCTTGCAGTCAGGGGGAGAGACCCAGTACTTC. Amino acid sequence: CASSLQSGGETQYF.

This clonotype showed up many times. The genes are TRBV20-1 and TRBJ2-7, with 10 bases aligning to TRBD1. With V trimmed by 3 bases and J by 4 bases, 6 bases remained unmatched. Per the germline V gene, CDR1 is DFQATT and CDR2 is SNEGSKA (reference sequence). The CDR3 is 14 residues long. The CDR3 DNA is TGCAGTGCTAGCCGCGGACAGGGGGGGTACGAGCAGTACTTC. Its protein product is CSASRGQGGYEQYF.